The 31 T cell receptor beta chains reported below all come from one sample, sequenced in a study of shared clonotypes between healthy human individuals. Here immunoSEQ multiplex PCR was the method, and the copy in TCRdb shows in-frame clones only, minus some. The profile shows around 2.5 million clones, 93% of them singletons. Sequencing was performed on naive CD4+ T cells from PBMCs. Subset denoted: CD45RA+ positively selected. The receptor set was obtained from a man between 18 and 29 years old in good health. Some clones in this sample may be carry-over from other donors' samples.

The genes are TRBV7-6 and TRBJ2-7; the match to TRBD2 covers 12 bases. This CDR3 has 16 amino acids. CDR1 and CDR2 from the germline V gene are SGHVS and FNYEAQ. V was pared by 5 bases and J by 7 bases, with 12 bases of the junction left unmatched. This chain's CDR3 is CASSARTSGTSVEQYF. The CDR3 DNA reads as TGTGCCAGCAGCGCCCGGACTAGCGGGACTTCGGTTGAGCAGTACTTC.

Of note for this clone: Other DNA sequences in this sample translate to the same CDR3. The chain has TRBV18 and TRBJ1-5, with D hard to call. Germline V gives CDR1 KGHSH, CDR2 LQKENI. V was clipped by 4 bases and J by 3 bases, with 7 bases between them. The CDR3 contains 13 residues. CDR3 nucleotide sequence: TGTGCCAGCTCACTCGATTCCAATCAGCCCCAGCATTTT. This codes for CASSLDSNQPQHF.

The chain links TRBV4-1 to TRBJ1-4, with 9 bases matching TRBD1. The CDR3 sequence is 15 residues long. The V gene end was trimmed by 4 bases and the J gene end by 8 bases; junction bases not matched to a gene: 8. Looked up from germline, CDR1 is MGHRA and CDR2 is YSYEKL. The CDR3 nucleotides are TGCGCCAGCAGCCCTTACAGGGGGCCGGGGGAAAAACTGTTTTTT. Its translation is CASSPYRGPGEKLFF.

The chain employs TRBV28 and TRBJ2-7; no clear D gene. V was pared by 4 bases and J by 9 bases, with 13 bases between. This CDR3 is 12 amino acids long. Per germline, CDR1 MDHEN and CDR2 SYDVKM. The CDR3 DNA sequence: TGTGCCAGCAGTTACCTAAACCTAGGGCAGTACTTC. Translated, it gives CASSYLNLGQYF.

The CDR3, as DNA: TGTGCCAGCAGCCTGAGGTTCTCTGGGGCCAACGTCCTGACTTTC. It is translated as CASSLRFSGANVLTF. The genes are TRBV7-2 and TRBJ2-6; no clear D gene. There are 15 residues in the CDR3. Between the trimmed V and J ends, which lost 5 bases and 0 bases, there was a span of 8 bases. Germline CDR1 reads SGHTA; CDR2 reads FQGNSA.

This chain joins TRBV18 and TRBJ1-1; possibly TRBD1 for D (5 bases). Germline CDR1 is KGHSH and CDR2 is LQKENI. The CDR3 totals 16 residues. V lost 3 bases and J lost 2, with 16 bases in between. The CDR3 loop reads CASSPPALGDNTEAFF. CDR3 coding DNA: TGTGCCAGCTCACCTCCCGCTTTGGGGGACAACACTGAAGCTTTCTTT.

V usage is TRBV27 and J usage is TRBJ2-5; D not certain. Per the germline V gene, CDR1 is MNHEY and CDR2 is SMNVEV (reference sequence). Trimming stripped 5 bases from V and 3 bases from J, with 16 bases between. This CDR3 is built from 15 residues. CDR3 nucleotide sequence: TGTGCCAGCAGTCCCTTTGCGCCCTACAAAGAGACCCAGTACTTC. It encodes CASSPFAPYKETQYF.

Of note for this clone: Other DNA sequences of this sample code for an identical CDR3. The chain carries TRBV29-1 and TRBJ1-2; 7 bases are shared with TRBD1. The length of the CDR3 is 12 residues. J was trimmed by 3 bases and V by 7 bases; bases with no gene match: 5. Germline V lookup: CDR1 SQVTM, CDR2 ANQGSEA. CDR3 nucleotides: TGCAGCGGGAGACAGGGAGACTATGGCTACACCTTC. Translating it yields CSGRQGDYGYTF. Based on the CDR3 plus reference TRBV29-1 and TRBJ1-2, the full variable domain is SAVISQKPSRDICQRGTSLTIQCQVDSQVTMMFWYRQQPGQSLTLIATANQGSEATYESGFVIDKFPISRPNLTFSTLTVSNMSPEDSSIYLCSGRQGDYGYTFGSGTRLTVV.

This clone came up once. Other nucleotide sequences from this sample produce the same CDR3. The chain combines TRBV7-8 with TRBJ1-2; D perhaps matches TRBD1 (6 bases). The V end lost 4 bases, the J end lost 3 bases, and 9 bases lay between the germline ends. The germline V gene encodes CDR1 SGHVS and CDR2 FQNEAQ. The CDR3 consists of 13 residues. This CDR3 is CASSSGQHYGYTF. The DNA of the CDR3 is TGTGCCAGCAGCTCAGGACAGCACTATGGCTACACCTTC.

On this clone itself: This sample also contains other DNA sequences that code for the same CDR3. The chain has TRBV6-5 and TRBJ1-1; D is perhaps TRBD1 (5 bases). This CDR3 is built from 13 residues. V was shortened by 4 bases and J by 2 bases, with 8 bases between the two germline ends. CDR1 is MNHEY and CDR2 is SVGAGI in the germline V gene. CDR3 sequence: CASSSRVNTEAFF. The CDR3 nucleotides read TGTGCCAGCAGTTCCAGGGTCAACACTGAAGCTTTCTTT.

J is TRBJ2-7 and V is TRBV5-4; D ambiguous. Trimming removed 0 bases at V and 5 bases at J, with 9 bases between. CDR3 length equals 13 residues. Germline V gene sequence: CDR1 SGHNT, CDR2 YYREEE (reference sequence). The CDR3 loop reads CASSLAPPHEQYF. CDR3 DNA: TGTGCCAGCAGCTTGGCCCCTCCCCACGAGCAGTACTTC.

The CDR3 DNA reads TGTGCCAGCAGCTCCCCCAGCGGGAGGGCGTTGGATGAGCAGTTCTTC. This gives the protein CASSSPSGRALDEQFF. This chain uses TRBV28 with TRBJ2-1, with 10 bases identical to TRBD2. This CDR3 comprises 16 residues. J was trimmed by 8 bases and V by 6 bases; bases with no gene match: 13. Germline V gene lookup returns CDR1 MDHEN and CDR2 SYDVKM. The entire variable domain, with the rest obtained from reference TRBV28 and TRBJ2-1, is as follows: DVKVTQSSRYLVKRTGEKVFLECVQDMDHENMFWYRQDPGLGLRLIYFSYDVKMKEKGDIPEGYSVSREKKERFSLILESASTNQTSMYLCASSSPSGRALDEQFFGPGTRLTVL.

The chain links TRBV4-1 to TRBJ2-7; 13 nucleotides line up with TRBD2. With 1 base clipped from V and 6 bases from J, the junction kept 3 bases outside the gene matches. The germline gives CDR1 MGHRA, CDR2 YSYEKL. This CDR3 contains 15 residues. CDR3 region: CASSQATSGRSEQYF. CDR3 bases: TGCGCCAGCAGCCAAGCGACTAGCGGGAGGTCCGAGCAGTACTTC.

The chain couples TRBV9 to TRBJ2-1; 9 positions agree with TRBD1. The germline V gene encodes CDR1 SGDLS and CDR2 YYNGEE. There are 14 residues in the CDR3. V lost 0 bases to trimming and J lost 7 bases; unmatched junction nucleotides: 2. This CDR3 reads CASSVAGQGNEQFF. Here the CDR3 DNA reads TGTGCCAGCAGCGTAGCGGGACAGGGAAATGAGCAGTTCTTC.

The chain recombines TRBV6-1 with TRBJ2-1, with TRBD1 matching 9 bases. CDR1 MNHNS and CDR2 SASEGT come from the germline V gene. V dropped 4 bases and J dropped 6; count of bases not matched to a gene: 13. The CDR3 consists of 17 residues. For the CDR3, the DNA is TGTGCCAGCAGTGGGCGCCTTCCGGGACAGGGCCTCAATGAGCAGTTCTTC. Protein product: CASSGRLPGQGLNEQFF.

The CDR3 DNA reads TGCGCCAGCAGCCCCCCGGGACTTCCCTACGAGCAGTACTTC. Amino acid sequence: CASSPPGLPYEQYF. The chain is built from TRBV5-1 and TRBJ2-5; possibly TRBD2 for D (6 bases). The J call may not be correct, given that the DNA end is closer to TRBJ2-7. The CDR3 consists of 14 residues. In germline, CDR1 is SGHRS, CDR2 YFSETQ.

The chain has TRBV27 and TRBJ2-7; maybe TRBD2 (6 bases). Germline values: CDR1 MNHEY, CDR2 SMNVEV (reference sequence). Trimming shortened V by 4 bases and J by 13 bases, and 20 bases separated the two germline ends. There are 13 residues in the CDR3. The CDR3 here is CASSSEGSGGSYF. The CDR3 bases are TGTGCCAGCAGTTCCGAAGGTAGCGGAGGGAGTTACTTC.

The chain carries TRBV25-1 and TRBJ2-1; either TRBD1 or TRBD2 may supply D (6 bases each). Trimming stripped 1 base from V and 9 bases from J, with 16 bases between. Per germline, CDR1 MGHDK and CDR2 SYGVNS. There are 15 residues in the CDR3. CDR3 DNA sequence: TGTGCCAGCAGTGAATCTAAAGGAGGGGACACTGAGCAGTTCTTC. Residues: CASSESKGGDTEQFF.

This chain joins TRBV7-2 and TRBJ2-1, with no clear D. This CDR3 contains 11 residues. Trimming shortened V by 3 bases and J by 12 bases, and 9 bases separated the two germline ends. Germline CDR1 reads SGHTA; CDR2 reads FQGNSA. In DNA form, the CDR3 reads TGTGCCAGCAGCTTCCCTACTGTGCAGTTCTTC. Encoded protein: CASSFPTVQFF.

There are a few counts of this clone. This sample also contains other DNA sequences that code for the same CDR3. V and J are TRBV2 and TRBJ1-5, with D unresolved. In germline, CDR1 is SNHLY, CDR2 FYNNEI. The CDR3 is 13 residues long. Trimming stripped 3 bases from V and 1 base from J, with 4 bases between. CDR3 sequence: CASSDGSNQPQHF. CDR3 nucleotides: TGTGCCAGCAGTGATGGCAGCAATCAGCCCCAGCATTTT.

For this clone: This CDR3 is also generated by other DNA sequences in the sample. This rearrangement joins TRBV28 to TRBJ1-2; TRBD1 might be the D (6 bases). The CDR3 spans 13 residues. Trimming took 5 bases from V and 2 from J, leaving 9 bases between them. Germline V gene data show CDR1 as MDHEN and CDR2 as SYDVKM. CDR3 in amino acids: CASSPTGNYGYTF. CDR3 DNA sequence: TGTGCCAGCAGTCCCACAGGGAACTATGGCTACACCTTC.

The chain carries TRBV28 and TRBJ2-5; D not resolved. V lost 6 bases and J lost 3, with 17 bases in between. CDR3 length equals 15 residues. In germline, CDR1 is MDHEN, CDR2 SYDVKM. CDR3 bases: TGTGCCAGCAGGACGACACGCGGAGAGAAAGAGACCCAGTACTTC. Its protein product is CASRTTRGEKETQYF.

This chain uses TRBV30 with TRBJ2-7; 8 bases map to TRBD2. CDR1 is GTSNPN, CDR2 SVGIG, per germline (reference sequence). Losses at the gene ends were 3 bases for V and 5 bases for J; bases not matched to a gene: 3. CDR3 length: 12 residues. The CDR3, as DNA: TGTGCCTGGAGCTTACTAGCGGACGAGCAGTACTTC. Translated: CAWSLLADEQYF.

This clone was observed a single time. The chain links TRBV29-1 to TRBJ2-3, with 12 bases that match TRBD2. The CDR3 runs 16 residues. V shed 5 bases and J 4 bases; nucleotides not matched to a gene: 10. Germline V gives CDR1 SQVTM, CDR2 ANQGSEA. CDR3 nucleotides: TGCAGCGTTAGAAGGACTAGCGGGACCAGGGCAGATACGCAGTATTTT. It specifies CSVRRTSGTRADTQYF.

The J gene is TRBJ1-5, the V gene TRBV4-1, with TRBD1 identical over 7 bases. Germline CDR1 MGHRA, CDR2 YSYEKL. The CDR3 is 17 amino acids. The J segment lost 0 bases and the V segment lost 7 bases, leaving 12 bases of the junction unmatched. The CDR3 protein is CASTQGGADYSNQPQHF. Here the CDR3 DNA reads TGCGCCAGCACCCAGGGGGGCGCAGATTATAGCAATCAGCCCCAGCATTTT.

This chain connects TRBV2 to TRBJ1-4; 7 bases fit TRBD1. J was trimmed by 8 bases and V by 5 bases; bases with no gene match: 14. This CDR3 has 16 amino acids. Germline-derived CDR1 and CDR2 are SNHLY and FYNNEI. The CDR3, as DNA: TGTGCCAGCAGTTCATCCCCGACAGGGTCAAGAGAAAAACTGTTTTTT. It is translated as CASSSSPTGSREKLFF.

This chain links TRBV6-1 with TRBJ1-1; tentative D call: TRBD1 (5 bases). This CDR3 comprises 14 residues. Between the trimmed V and J ends, which lost 0 bases and 5 bases, there was a span of 10 bases. Germline V gene sequence: CDR1 MNHNS, CDR2 SASEGT. CDR3 nucleotide sequence: TGTGCCAGCAGTGAAGCGGGGGGTGATACTGAAGCTTTCTTT. Translation: CASSEAGGDTEAFF.

The rearrangement links TRBV25-1 to TRBJ1-2; no clear D. V shed 1 base and J shed 0 bases, with 6 bases lying between them. The germline V gene encodes CDR1 MGHDK and CDR2 SYGVNS. The CDR3 is 14 amino acids. CDR3 DNA sequence: TGTGCCAGCAGTGAATTAGGGTCTAACTATGGCTACACCTTC. As protein: CASSELGSNYGYTF.

The V and J genes are TRBV7-3 and TRBJ2-1; D gene unclear. This CDR3 has 13 residues. Trimming took off 4 bases at V and 6 bases at J, with 10 bases between the two ends. The germline CDR1 and CDR2 sequences are SGHTA and FQGTGA. The CDR3 nucleotides are TGTGCCAGCAGCTCCCTCCTTGGCAATGAGCAGTTCTTC. This encodes CASSSLLGNEQFF.

This clone appeared once. V gene TRBV6-5 combines with J gene TRBJ1-1; TRBD1 matches 9 bases. CDR3 length: 14 amino acids. With V trimmed by 4 bases and J by 5 bases, 5 bases remained unmatched. CDR1 and CDR2 (germline): MNHEY, SVGAGI. CDR3 DNA: TGTGCCAGCAGTTCGGACAGGGGAAAAACTGAAGCTTTCTTT. Protein product: CASSSDRGKTEAFF.

The gene calls are TRBV29-1 and TRBJ2-7, with D possibly being TRBD1 (6 bases). V was clipped by 7 bases and J by 2 bases, with 12 bases between them. The CDR3 is made up of 12 amino acids. Per germline, CDR1 SQVTM and CDR2 ANQGSEA. CDR3 protein: CSAKTGPYEQYF. CDR3 nucleotides: TGCAGCGCCAAAACAGGGCCCTACGAGCAGTACTTC.